This TCR beta chain originates from a study of blood T cell repertoires in COVID-19. Generated by immunoSEQ multiplex PCR, the TCRdb table keeps only in-frame clones and is missing some. Among roughly 290,000 clones listed, 90% were seen once. Sequencing was done on a sample of PBMCs or T cells enriched from blood (not recorded which). This clonotype was obtained from a woman in her late teens or twenties with acute COVID-19.

The CDR3 loop is CASSRPRQWETQYF. The CDR3, as DNA: TGTGCCAGCAGTCGCCCCCGACAGTGGGAGACCCAGTACTTC. V is TRBV28 and J is TRBJ2-5, with D possibly TRBD1 on 5 matching bases. V shed 5 bases and J shed 5 bases, with 15 bases lying between them. The CDR3 sequence is 14 residues long. Per germline, CDR1 MDHEN and CDR2 SYDVKM.